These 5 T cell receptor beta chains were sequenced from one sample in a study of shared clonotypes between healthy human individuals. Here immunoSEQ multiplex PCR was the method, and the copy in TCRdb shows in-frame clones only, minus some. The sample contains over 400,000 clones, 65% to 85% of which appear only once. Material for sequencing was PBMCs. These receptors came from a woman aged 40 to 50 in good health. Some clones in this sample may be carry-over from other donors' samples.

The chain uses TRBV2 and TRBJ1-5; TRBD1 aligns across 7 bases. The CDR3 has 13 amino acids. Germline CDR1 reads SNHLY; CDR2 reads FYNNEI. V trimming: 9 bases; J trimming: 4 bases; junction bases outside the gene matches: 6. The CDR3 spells CASTTGLNQPQHF. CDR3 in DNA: TGTGCCAGTACGACAGGGCTTAATCAGCCCCAGCATTTT.

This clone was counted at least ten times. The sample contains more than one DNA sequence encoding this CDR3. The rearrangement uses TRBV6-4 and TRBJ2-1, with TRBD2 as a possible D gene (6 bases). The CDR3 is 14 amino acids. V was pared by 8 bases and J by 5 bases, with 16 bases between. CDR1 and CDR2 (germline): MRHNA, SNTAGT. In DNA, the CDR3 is TGTGCCAGCGCCCCCCGGGAGTCCCACAATGAGCAGTTCTTC. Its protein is CASAPRESHNEQFF.

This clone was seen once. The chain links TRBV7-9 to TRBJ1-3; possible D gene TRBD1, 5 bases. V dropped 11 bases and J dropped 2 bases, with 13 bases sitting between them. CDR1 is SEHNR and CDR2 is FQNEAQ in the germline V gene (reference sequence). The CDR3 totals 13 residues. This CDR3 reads CAFQGAPGNTIYF. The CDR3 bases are TGTGCCTTCCAGGGAGCTCCTGGAAACACCATATATTTT. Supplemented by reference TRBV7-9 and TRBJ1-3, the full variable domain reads DTGVSQNPRHKITKRGQNVTFRCDPISEHNRLYWYRQTLGQGPEFLTYFQNEAQLEKSRLLSDRFSAERPKGSFSTLEIQRTEQGDSAMYLCAFQGAPGNTIYFGEGSWLTVV.

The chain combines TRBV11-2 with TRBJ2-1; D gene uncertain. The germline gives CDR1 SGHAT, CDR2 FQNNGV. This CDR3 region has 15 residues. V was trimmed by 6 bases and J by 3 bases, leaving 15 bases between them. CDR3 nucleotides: TGTGCCAGCAGAAGGCCCGGCGATTTCTACAATGAGCAGTTCTTC. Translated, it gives CASRRPGDFYNEQFF.

The CDR3 bases are TGTGCCAGCAGCTTAGACAGTGGCGCGGCAAAACTGTTTTTT. Its protein is CASSLDSGAAKLFF. The V call is TRBV7-2, the J call TRBJ1-4; D call uncertain. V lost 1 base and J lost 10, with 13 bases in between. The CDR3 has 14 residues. Germline CDR1 and CDR2: SGHTA and FQGNSA.